This TCR beta chain was recovered during a study of T cell changes during pregnancy in multiple sclerosis. This CDR3 has 18 residues. The junction had 17 bases not matched to a gene; V was cut back by 1 base and J by 13 bases. CDR1 and CDR2 (germline): SEHNR, FQNEAQ (reference sequence). Clones were sequenced by immunoSEQ multiplex PCR, and TCRdb holds only the in-frame ones, with some missing. The sample records about 36,000 clones, 91% being singletons. The receptor was derived from a female donor in good health, enrolled as a control in a pregnancy study. This chain links TRBV7-9 with TRBJ2-1; TRBD2 agrees at 12 bases. The sample here was CD4+ T cells from peripheral blood mononuclear cells, taken in the second trimester of pregnancy. The CDR3 protein is CASSLVGGQPTSGGLQFF. The CDR3 region has the DNA TGTGCCAGCAGCTTAGTCGGGGGGCAACCGACTAGCGGGGGACTACAGTTCTTC.